This T cell receptor (beta chain) is drawn from a study of blood T cell repertoires in COVID-19. Some clones are missing from TCRdb's copy, which holds only in-frame ones; the method was immunoSEQ multiplex PCR. The sample has about 150,000 clones, approximately 92% seen once. CDR3 length: 15 residues. V trimming: 0 bases; J trimming: 10 bases; junction bases outside the gene matches: 10. The germline V gene encodes CDR1 SGHTS and CDR2 YDEGEE. The sequenced sample consisted of peripheral blood. V gene TRBV5-8 combines with J gene TRBJ2-1, with 7 nucleotides matching TRBD2. This TCR came from a woman between 40 and 55 years old with acute or convalescent COVID-19. CDR3: CASSLAGGQRDEQFF. Here the CDR3 DNA reads TGTGCCAGCAGCTTGGCGGGAGGCCAGAGAGACGAGCAGTTCTTC. The whole variable domain, filled in from reference TRBV5-8 and TRBJ2-1, reads EAGVTQSPTHLIKTRGQQATLRCSPISGHTSVYWYQQALGLGLQFLLWYDEGEERNRGNFPPRFSGRQFPNYSSELNVNALELEDSALYLCASSLAGGQRDEQFFGPGTRLTVL.